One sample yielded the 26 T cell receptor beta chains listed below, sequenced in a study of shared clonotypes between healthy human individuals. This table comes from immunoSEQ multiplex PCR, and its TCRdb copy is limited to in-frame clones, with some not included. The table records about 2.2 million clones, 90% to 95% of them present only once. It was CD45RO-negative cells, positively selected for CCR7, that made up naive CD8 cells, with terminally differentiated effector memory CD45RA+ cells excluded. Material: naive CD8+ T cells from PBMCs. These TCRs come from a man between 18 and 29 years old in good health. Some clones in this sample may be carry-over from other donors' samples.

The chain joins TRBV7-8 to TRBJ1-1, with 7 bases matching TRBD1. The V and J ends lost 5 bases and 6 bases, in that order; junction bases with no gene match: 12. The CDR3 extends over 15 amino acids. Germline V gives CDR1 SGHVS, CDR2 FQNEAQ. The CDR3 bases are TGTGCCAGCAGCGCCGGAGGGGGCTTCTTGGCTGAAGCTTTCTTT. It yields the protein CASSAGGGFLAEAFF.

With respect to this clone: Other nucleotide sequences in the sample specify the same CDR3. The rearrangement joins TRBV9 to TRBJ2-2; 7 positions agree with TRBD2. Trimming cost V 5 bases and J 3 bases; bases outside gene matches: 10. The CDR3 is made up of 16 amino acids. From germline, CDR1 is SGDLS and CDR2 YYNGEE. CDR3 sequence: CASRAGLAEYTGELFF. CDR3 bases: TGTGCCAGCAGGGCTGGTCTAGCGGAATACACCGGGGAGCTGTTTTTT.

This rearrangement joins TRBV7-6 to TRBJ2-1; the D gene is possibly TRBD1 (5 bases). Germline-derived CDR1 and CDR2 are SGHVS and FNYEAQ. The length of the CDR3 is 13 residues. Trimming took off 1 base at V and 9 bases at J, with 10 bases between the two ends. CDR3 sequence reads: CASSLGRQSEQFF. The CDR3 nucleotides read TGTGCCAGCAGCTTAGGGCGACAGAGTGAGCAGTTCTTC.

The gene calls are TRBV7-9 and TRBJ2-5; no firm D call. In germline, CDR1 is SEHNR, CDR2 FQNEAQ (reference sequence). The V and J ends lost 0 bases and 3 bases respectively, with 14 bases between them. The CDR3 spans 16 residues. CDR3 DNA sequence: TGTGCCAGCAGCTTAGCTAGCCCGCACCTAGAAGAGACCCAGTACTTC. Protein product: CASSLASPHLEETQYF.

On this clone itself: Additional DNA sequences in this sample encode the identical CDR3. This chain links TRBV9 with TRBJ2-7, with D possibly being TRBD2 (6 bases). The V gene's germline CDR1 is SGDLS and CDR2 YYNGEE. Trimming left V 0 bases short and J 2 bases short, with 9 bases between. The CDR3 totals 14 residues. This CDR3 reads CASSVGGATYEQYF. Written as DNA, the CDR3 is TGTGCCAGCAGCGTAGGCGGGGCCACCTACGAGCAGTACTTC.

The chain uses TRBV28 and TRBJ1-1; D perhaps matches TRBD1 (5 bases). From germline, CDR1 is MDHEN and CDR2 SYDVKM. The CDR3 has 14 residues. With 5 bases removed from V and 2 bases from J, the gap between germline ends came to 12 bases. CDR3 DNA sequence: TGTGCCAGCAGTCCGGGACTGGACAACACTGAAGCTTTCTTT. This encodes CASSPGLDNTEAFF.

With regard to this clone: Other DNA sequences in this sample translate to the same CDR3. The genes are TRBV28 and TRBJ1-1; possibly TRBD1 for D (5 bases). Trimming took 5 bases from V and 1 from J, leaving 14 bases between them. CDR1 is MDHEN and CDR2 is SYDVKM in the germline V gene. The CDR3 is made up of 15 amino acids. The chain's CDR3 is CASSPSWGGNTEAFF. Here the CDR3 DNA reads TGTGCCAGCAGTCCCTCCTGGGGGGGGAACACTGAAGCTTTCTTT.

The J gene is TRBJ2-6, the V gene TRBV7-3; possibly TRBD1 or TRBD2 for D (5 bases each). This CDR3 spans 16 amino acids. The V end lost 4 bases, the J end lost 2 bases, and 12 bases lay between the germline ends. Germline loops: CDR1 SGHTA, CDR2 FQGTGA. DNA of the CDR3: TGTGCCAGCAGCTCTCCCCGAGGGGCTGGGGCCAACGTCCTGACTTTC. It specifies CASSSPRGAGANVLTF.

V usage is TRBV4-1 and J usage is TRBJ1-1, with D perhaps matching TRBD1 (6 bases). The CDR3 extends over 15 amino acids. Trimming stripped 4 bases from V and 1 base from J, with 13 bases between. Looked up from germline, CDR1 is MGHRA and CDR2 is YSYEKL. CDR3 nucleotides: TGCGCCAGCAGCCTCCGACCACAGGGGAACACTGAAGCTTTCTTT. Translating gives CASSLRPQGNTEAFF.

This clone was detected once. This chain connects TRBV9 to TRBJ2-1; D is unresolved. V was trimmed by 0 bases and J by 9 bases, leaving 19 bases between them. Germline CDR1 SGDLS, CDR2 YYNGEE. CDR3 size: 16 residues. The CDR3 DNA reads TGTGCCAGCAGCGTAGCCGACGATTCTGGAGTGGTTGAGCAGTTCTTC. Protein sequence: CASSVADDSGVVEQFF.

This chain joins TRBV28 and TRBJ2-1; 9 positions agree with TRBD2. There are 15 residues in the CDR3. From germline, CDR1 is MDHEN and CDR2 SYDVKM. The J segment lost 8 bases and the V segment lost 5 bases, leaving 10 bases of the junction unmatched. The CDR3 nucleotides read TGTGCCAGCAGTCCTCTGGCGGGAGGGCCCTATGAGCAGTTCTTC. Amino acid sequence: CASSPLAGGPYEQFF.

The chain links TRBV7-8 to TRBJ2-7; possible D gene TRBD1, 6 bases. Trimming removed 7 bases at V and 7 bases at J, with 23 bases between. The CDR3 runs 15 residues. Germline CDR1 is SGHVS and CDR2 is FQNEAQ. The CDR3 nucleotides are TGTGCCAGCAACAATTCGGCCGGGACACCGCGTGAGCAGTACTTC. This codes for CASNNSAGTPREQYF. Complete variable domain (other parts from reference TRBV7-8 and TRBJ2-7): GAGVSQSPRYKVAKRGQDVALRCDPISGHVSLFWYQQALGQGPEFLTYFQNEAQLDKSGLPSDRFFAERPEGSVSTLKIQRTQQEDSAVYLCASNNSAGTPREQYFGPGTRLTVT.

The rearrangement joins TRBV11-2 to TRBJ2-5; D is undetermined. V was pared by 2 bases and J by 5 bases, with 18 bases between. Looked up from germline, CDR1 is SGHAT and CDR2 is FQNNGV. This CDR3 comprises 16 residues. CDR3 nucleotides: TGTGCCAGCAGCTTAAGGTCGTCGCGAGCTGGGGAGACCCAGTACTTC. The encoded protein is CASSLRSSRAGETQYF.

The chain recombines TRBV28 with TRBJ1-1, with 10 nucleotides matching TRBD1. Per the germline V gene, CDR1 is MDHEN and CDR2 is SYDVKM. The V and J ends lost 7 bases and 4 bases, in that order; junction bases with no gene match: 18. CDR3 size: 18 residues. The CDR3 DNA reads TGTGCCAGCATTCCGGGACAGGGGAGGTCCTGGCGAACCACTGAAGCTTTCTTT. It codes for CASIPGQGRSWRTTEAFF.

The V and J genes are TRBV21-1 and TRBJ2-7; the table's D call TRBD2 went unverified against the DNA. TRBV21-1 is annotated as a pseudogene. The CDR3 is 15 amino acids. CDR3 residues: CASSPKVGLPYEQYF. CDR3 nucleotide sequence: TGTGCCAGCAGCCCCAAAGTGGGACTCCCCTACGAGCAGTACTTC.

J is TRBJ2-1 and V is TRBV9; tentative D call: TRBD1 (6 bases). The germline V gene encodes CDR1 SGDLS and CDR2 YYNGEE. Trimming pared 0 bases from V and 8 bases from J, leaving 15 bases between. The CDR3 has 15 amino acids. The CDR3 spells CASSVEQGNSDEQFF. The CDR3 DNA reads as TGTGCCAGCAGCGTAGAACAGGGAAATTCGGATGAGCAGTTCTTC. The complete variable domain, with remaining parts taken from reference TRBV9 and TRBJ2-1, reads DSGVTQTPKHLITATGQRVTLRCSPRSGDLSVYWYQQSLDQGLQFLIQYYNGEERAKGNILERFSAQQFPDLHSELNLSSLELGDSALYFCASSVEQGNSDEQFFGPGTRLTVL.

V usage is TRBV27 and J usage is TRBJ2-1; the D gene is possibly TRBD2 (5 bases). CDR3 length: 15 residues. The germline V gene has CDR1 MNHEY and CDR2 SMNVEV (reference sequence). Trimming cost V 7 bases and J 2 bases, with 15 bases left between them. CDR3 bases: TGTGCCAGCACCATCAAGGGAGATCCCTACAATGAGCAGTTCTTC. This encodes CASTIKGDPYNEQFF.

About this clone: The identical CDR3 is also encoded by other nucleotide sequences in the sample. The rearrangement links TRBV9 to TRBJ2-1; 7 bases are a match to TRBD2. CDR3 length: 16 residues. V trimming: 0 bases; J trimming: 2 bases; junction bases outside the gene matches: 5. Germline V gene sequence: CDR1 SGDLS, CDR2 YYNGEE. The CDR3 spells CASSVVGGSPYNEQFF. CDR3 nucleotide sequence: TGTGCCAGCAGCGTAGTCGGGGGGAGCCCCTACAATGAGCAGTTCTTC.

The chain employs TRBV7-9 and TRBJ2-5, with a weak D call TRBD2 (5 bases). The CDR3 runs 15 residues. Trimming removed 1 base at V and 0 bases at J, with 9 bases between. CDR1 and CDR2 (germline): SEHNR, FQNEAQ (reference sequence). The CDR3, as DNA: TGTGCCAGCAGCTTAGGATCCGGGAACCAAGAGACCCAGTACTTC. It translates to CASSLGSGNQETQYF.

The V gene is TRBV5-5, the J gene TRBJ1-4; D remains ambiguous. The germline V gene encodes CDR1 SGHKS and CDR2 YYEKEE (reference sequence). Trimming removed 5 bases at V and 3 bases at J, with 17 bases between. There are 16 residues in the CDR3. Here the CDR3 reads CASSAGPPTANEKLFF. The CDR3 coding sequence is TGTGCCAGCAGTGCCGGGCCCCCGACGGCTAATGAAAAACTGTTTTTT. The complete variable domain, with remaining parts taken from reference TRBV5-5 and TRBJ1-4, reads DAGVTQSPTHLIKTRGQQVTLRCSPISGHKSVSWYQQVLGQGPQFIFQYYEKEERGRGNFPDRFSARQFPNYSSELNVNALLLGDSALYLCASSAGPPTANEKLFFGSGTQLSVL.

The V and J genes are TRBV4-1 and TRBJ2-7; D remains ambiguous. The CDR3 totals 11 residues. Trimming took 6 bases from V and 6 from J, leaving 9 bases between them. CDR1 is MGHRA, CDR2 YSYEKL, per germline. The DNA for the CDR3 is TGCGCCAGCAGTCCCGGCGCCGAGCAGTACTTC. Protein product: CASSPGAEQYF.

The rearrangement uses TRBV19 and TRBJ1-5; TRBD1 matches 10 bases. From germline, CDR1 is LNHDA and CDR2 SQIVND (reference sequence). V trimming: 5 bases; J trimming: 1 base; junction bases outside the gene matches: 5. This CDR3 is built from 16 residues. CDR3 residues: CASSLPGQGSNQPQHF. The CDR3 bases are TGTGCCAGTAGTCTCCCGGGACAGGGGAGCAATCAGCCCCAGCATTTT. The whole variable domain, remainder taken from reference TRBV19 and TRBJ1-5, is DGGITQSPKYLFRKEGQNVTLSCEQNLNHDAMYWYRQDPGQGLRLIYYSQIVNDFQKGDIAEGYSVSREKKESFPLTVTSAQKNPTAFYLCASSLPGQGSNQPQHFGDGTRLSIL.

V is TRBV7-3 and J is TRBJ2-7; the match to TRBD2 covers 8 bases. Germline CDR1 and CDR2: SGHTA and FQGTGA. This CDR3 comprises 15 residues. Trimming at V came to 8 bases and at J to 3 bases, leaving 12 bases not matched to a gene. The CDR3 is CASAAGVGLGYEQYF. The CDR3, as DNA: TGTGCCAGCGCAGCGGGGGTGGGCCTGGGCTACGAGCAGTACTTC.

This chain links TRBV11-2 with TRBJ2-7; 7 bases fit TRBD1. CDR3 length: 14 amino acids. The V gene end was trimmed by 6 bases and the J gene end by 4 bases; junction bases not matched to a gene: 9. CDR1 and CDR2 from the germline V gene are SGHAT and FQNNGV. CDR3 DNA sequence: TGTGCCAGCAGTCCGACAGGGTACGGGTACGAGCAGTACTTC. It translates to CASSPTGYGYEQYF.

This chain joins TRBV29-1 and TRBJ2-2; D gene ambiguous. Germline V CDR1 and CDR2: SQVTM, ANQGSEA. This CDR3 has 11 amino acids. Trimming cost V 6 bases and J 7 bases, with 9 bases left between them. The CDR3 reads CSVMTLGELFF. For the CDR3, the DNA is TGCAGCGTGATGACTCTCGGGGAGCTGTTTTTT.

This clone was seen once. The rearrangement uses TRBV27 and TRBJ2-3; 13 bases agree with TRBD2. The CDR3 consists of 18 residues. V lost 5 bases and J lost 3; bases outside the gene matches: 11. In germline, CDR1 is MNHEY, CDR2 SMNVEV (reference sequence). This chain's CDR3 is CASSGKLAGGPETDTQYF. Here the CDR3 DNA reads TGTGCCAGCAGTGGGAAACTAGCGGGAGGGCCGGAAACAGATACGCAGTATTTT.